This T cell receptor beta chain was captured by sequencing in a study of cytomegalovirus exposure and HLA in healthy donors. Details on this clone: Its antigen is undetermined.

Trimming stripped 0 bases from V and 3 bases from J, with 9 bases between. Germline V gene lookup returns CDR1 SGHNT and CDR2 YYREEE (reference sequence). This CDR3 comprises 14 residues. Primers for the PCR totalled 60 Vbeta and 13 Jbeta. TCRdb keeps only in-frame clones here, not all; method: immunoSEQ multiplex PCR. The sample has around 85,000 clones, around 70% seen once. Study-wide results and limits: Investigators reported 150 to 200 TCR beta chains as tied to cytomegalovirus.

The V call is TRBV5-4, the J call TRBJ2-5, with D perhaps matching TRBD2 (5 bases). The receptor was isolated from a man in his thirties or forties in good health and CMV-seropositive. The sample consisted of PBMCs. CDR3 DNA: TGTGCCAGCAGCTTGGGGCGAGCGGAAGAGACCCAGTACTTC. Amino acids: CASSLGRAEETQYF.